One and the same sample provided the 4 T cell receptor beta chains below, sequenced in a study of T cell responses to AZD1222 COVID-19 vaccine. Data came from immunoSEQ multiplex PCR; TCRdb stores just in-frame clones and leaves some out. The sample records about 86,000 clones, roughly nine tenths being singletons. The starting material was peripheral blood, obtained 28 days after the second AZD1222 dose. The receptors come from an adult who received the AZD1222 COVID-19 vaccine.

V and J are TRBV4-2 and TRBJ1-1; tentative D call: TRBD1 (5 bases). CDR1 and CDR2 (germline): LGHNA, YNFKEQ. The V end was cut by 1 base, the J end by 0 bases, with 15 bases between. This CDR3 spans 17 amino acids. The CDR3 sequence: CASSQGSEGQVNTEAFF. CDR3 DNA: TGTGCCAGCAGCCAAGGGTCGGAGGGGCAGGTGAACACTGAAGCTTTCTTT.

The genes are TRBV4-2 and TRBJ2-5; 9 bases line up with TRBD2. V lost 1 base to trimming and J lost 3 bases; unmatched junction nucleotides: 6. The length of the CDR3 is 16 residues. Germline V gene sequence: CDR1 LGHNA, CDR2 YNFKEQ. The CDR3 sequence: CASSQGQAGGEETQYF. CDR3 bases: TGTGCCAGCAGCCAAGGTCAAGCGGGGGGCGAAGAGACCCAGTACTTC.

The CDR3 DNA is TGTGCCAGCAGCACCGGGACAGGGTTCATCCTGATGCGTTCACCCCTCCACTTT. Translating it yields CASSTGTGFILMRSPLHF. The genes are TRBV28 and TRBJ1-6, with 9 bases matching TRBD1. Unmatched junction bases numbered 18, after V lost 6 bases and J lost 9 bases. Per germline, CDR1 MDHEN and CDR2 SYDVKM. The CDR3 has 18 amino acids.

The genes are TRBV5-1 and TRBJ2-7; 9 bases fit TRBD1. Trimming at V came to 0 bases and at J to 2 bases, leaving 9 bases not matched to a gene. There are 17 residues in the CDR3. Germline loops: CDR1 SGHRS, CDR2 YFSETQ. The CDR3 reads CASSLGDPTGGAYEQYF. The CDR3 DNA is TGCGCCAGCAGCTTGGGGGACCCGACAGGGGGGGCCTACGAGCAGTACTTC.